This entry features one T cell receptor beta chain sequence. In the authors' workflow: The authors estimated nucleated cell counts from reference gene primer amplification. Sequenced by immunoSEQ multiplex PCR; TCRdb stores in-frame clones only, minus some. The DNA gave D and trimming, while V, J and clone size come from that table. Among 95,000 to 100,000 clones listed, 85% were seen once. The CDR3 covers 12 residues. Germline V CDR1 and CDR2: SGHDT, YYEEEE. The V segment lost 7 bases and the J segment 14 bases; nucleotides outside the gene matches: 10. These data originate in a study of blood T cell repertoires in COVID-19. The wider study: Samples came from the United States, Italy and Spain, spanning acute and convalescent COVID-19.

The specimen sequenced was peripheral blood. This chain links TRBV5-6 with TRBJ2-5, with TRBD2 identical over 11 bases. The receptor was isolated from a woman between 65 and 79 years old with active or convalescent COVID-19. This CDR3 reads CASGSGRAFEYF. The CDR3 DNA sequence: TGTGCCAGCGGTAGCGGGAGGGCCTTTGAATACTTC. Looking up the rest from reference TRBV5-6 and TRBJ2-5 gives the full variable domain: DAGVTQSPTHLIKTRGQQVTLRCSPKSGHDTVSWYQQALGQGPQFIFQYYEEEERQRGNFPDRFSGHQFPNYSSELNVNALLLGDSALYLCASGSGRAFEYFGPGTRLLVL.